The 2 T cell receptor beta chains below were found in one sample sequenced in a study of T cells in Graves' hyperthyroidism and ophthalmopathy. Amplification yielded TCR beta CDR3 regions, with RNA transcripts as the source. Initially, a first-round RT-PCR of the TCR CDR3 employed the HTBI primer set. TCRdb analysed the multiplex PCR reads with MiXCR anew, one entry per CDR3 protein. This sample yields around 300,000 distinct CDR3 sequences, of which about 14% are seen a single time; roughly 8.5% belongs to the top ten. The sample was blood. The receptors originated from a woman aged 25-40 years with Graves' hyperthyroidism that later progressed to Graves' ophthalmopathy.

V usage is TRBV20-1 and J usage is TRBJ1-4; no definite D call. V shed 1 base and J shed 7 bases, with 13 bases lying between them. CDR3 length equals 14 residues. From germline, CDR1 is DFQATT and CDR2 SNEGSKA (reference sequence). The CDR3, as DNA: TGCAGTGCTAGAGGTCGGACCGCGACTGAAAAACTGTTTTTT. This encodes CSARGRTATEKLFF.

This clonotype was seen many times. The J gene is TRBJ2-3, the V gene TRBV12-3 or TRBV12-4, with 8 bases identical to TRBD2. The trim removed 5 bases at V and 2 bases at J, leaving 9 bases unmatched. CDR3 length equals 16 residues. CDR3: CASSPLSGIDTDTQYF. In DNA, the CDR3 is TGTGCCAGCAGTCCCCTTAGCGGGATCGACACAGATACGCAGTATTTT.